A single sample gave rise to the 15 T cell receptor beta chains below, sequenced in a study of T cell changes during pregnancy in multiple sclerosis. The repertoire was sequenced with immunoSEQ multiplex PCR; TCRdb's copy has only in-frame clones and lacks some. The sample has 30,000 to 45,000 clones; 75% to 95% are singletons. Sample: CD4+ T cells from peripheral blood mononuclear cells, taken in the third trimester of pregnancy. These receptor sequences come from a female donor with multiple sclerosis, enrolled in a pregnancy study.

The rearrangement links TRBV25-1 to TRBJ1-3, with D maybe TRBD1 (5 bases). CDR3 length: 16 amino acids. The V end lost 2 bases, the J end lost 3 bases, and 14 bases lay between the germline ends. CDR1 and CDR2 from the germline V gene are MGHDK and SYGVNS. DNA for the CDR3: TGTGCCAGCAGTGAAAGCCAGGGTACTTTTGGAAACACCATATATTTT. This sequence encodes CASSESQGTFGNTIYF.

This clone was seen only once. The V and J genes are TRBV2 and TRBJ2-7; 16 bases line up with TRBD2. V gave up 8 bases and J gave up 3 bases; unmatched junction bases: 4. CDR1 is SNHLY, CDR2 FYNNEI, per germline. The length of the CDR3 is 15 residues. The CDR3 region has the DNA TGTGCCAGCGGAGGGACTAGCGGGAGGGTCTACGAGCAGTACTTC. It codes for CASGGTSGRVYEQYF.

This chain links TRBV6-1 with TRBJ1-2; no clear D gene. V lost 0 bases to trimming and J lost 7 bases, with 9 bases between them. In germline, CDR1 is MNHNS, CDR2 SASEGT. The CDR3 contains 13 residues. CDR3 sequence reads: CASSEAPAGGYTF. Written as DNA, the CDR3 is TGTGCCAGCAGTGAAGCCCCTGCCGGTGGCTACACCTTC.

CDR3 DNA sequence: TGTGCCAGCAGCTTAGAGGGCGGGGGCCACTACGAGCAGTACTTC. It codes for CASSLEGGGHYEQYF. The V gene is TRBV7-2, the J gene TRBJ2-7, with D possibly being TRBD2 (7 bases). The germline V gene encodes CDR1 SGHTA and CDR2 FQGNSA. V gave up 1 base and J gave up 3 bases, with 13 bases separating them. CDR3 length equals 15 residues.

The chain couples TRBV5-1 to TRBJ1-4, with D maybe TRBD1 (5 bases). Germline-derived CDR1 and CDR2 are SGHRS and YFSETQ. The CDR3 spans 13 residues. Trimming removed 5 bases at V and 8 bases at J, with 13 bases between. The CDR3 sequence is CASSRGDQEKLFF. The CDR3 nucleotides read TGCGCCAGCAGTCGGGGGGATCAGGAAAAACTGTTTTTT. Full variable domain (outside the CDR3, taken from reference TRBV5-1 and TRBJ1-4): KAGVTQTPRYLIKTRGQQVTLSCSPISGHRSVSWYQQTPGQGLQFLFEYFSETQRNKGNFPGRFSGRQFSNSRSEMNVSTLELGDSALYLCASSRGDQEKLFFGSGTQLSVL.

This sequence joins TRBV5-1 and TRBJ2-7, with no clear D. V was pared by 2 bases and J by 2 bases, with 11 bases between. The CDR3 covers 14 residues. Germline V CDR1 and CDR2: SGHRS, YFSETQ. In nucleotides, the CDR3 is TGCGCCAGCAGCTTTACCAGTACGACCTACGAGCAGTACTTC. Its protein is CASSFTSTTYEQYF. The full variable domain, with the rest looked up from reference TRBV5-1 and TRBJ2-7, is KAGVTQTPRYLIKTRGQQVTLSCSPISGHRSVSWYQQTPGQGLQFLFEYFSETQRNKGNFPGRFSGRQFSNSRSEMNVSTLELGDSALYLCASSFTSTTYEQYFGPGTRLTVT.

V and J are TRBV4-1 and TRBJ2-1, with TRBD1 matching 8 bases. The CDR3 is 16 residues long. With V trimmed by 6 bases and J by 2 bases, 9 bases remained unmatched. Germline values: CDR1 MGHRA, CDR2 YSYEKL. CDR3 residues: CASRTAGTGAYNEQFF. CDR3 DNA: TGCGCCAGCAGGACCGCCGGGACAGGTGCCTACAATGAGCAGTTCTTC.

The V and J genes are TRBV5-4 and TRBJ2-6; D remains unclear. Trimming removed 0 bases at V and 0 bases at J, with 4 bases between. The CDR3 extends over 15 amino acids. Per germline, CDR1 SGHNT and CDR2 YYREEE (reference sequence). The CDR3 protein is CASSLGSSGANVLTF. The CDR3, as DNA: TGTGCCAGCAGCTTGGGCAGCTCTGGGGCCAACGTCCTGACTTTC.

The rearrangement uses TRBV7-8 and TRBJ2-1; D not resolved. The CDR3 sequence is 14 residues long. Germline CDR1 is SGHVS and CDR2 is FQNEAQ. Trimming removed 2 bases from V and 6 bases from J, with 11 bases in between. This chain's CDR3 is CASSLTRSVNEQFF. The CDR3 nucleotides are TGTGCCAGCAGCTTAACCCGGTCGGTCAATGAGCAGTTCTTC.

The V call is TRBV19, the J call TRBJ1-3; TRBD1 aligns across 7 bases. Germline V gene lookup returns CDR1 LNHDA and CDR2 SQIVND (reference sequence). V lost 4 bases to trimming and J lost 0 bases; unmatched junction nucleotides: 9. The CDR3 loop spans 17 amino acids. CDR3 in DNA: TGTGCCAGTAGTAAGCGGACAGGCGCGAGCTCTGGAAACACCATATATTTT. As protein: CASSKRTGASSGNTIYF.

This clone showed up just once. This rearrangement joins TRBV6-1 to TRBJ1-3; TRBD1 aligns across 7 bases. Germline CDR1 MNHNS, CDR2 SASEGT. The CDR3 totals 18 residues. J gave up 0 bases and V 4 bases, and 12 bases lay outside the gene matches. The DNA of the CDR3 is TGTGCCAGCAGTGTGGTAATTTCGACAGGGTTCTCTGGAAACACCATATATTTT. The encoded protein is CASSVVISTGFSGNTIYF.

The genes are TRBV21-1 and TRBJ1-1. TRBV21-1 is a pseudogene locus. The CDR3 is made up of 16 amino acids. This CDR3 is CASSKVAPNSNTEAFF. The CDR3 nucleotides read TGTGCCAGCAGCAAAGTAGCACCCAATTCCAACACTGAAGCTTTCTTT.

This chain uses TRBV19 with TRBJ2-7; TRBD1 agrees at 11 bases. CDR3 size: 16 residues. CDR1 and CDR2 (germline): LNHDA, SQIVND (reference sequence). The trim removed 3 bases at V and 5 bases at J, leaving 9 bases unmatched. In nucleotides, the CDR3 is TGTGCCAGTAGTATCCGGTTGGGGACAGGGGGGGACGAGCAGTACTTC. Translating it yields CASSIRLGTGGDEQYF.

The CDR3 region has the DNA TGTGCCAGCACGGGAGCGGGAGGGGTCACCGGGGAGCTGTTTTTT. As protein: CASTGAGGVTGELFF. The rearrangement joins TRBV2 to TRBJ2-2; TRBD2 matches at 10 bases. The J segment lost 4 bases and the V segment lost 7 bases, leaving 6 bases of the junction unmatched. Germline V gene lookup returns CDR1 SNHLY and CDR2 FYNNEI. The CDR3 is 15 amino acids.

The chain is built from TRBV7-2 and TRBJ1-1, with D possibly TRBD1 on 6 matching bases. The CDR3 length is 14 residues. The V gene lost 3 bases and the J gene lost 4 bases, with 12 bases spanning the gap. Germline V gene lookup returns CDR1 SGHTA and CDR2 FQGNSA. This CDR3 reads CASSFWGPSTEAFF. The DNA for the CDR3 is TGTGCCAGCAGCTTTTGGGGGCCGAGCACTGAAGCTTTCTTT.